These 16 T cell receptor beta chains were all obtained from the same sample, sequenced in a study of blood T cell repertoires in COVID-19. Produced via immunoSEQ multiplex PCR; TCRdb's table is partial and in-frame only. The profile covers a few hundred thousand clones, with approximately 90% appearing a single time and around 6.6% taken by the ten largest. Sequencing was performed on peripheral blood. Every receptor here comes from a woman in her 30s with COVID-19, enrolled during active disease.

The CDR3 DNA sequence: TGTGCCAGCAGTTCAAATAACAGGGGGTCCAGAGATACGCAGTATTTT. This sequence encodes CASSSNNRGSRDTQYF. The chain carries TRBV5-5 and TRBJ2-3; 8 bases fit TRBD1. Germline CDR1 reads SGHKS; CDR2 reads YYEKEE (reference sequence). The CDR3 runs to 16 residues. V trimming: 5 bases; J trimming: 5 bases; junction bases outside the gene matches: 13.

V and J are TRBV20-1 and TRBJ2-3; 10 positions agree with TRBD2. Trimming took 3 bases from V and 4 from J; bases not matched to a gene: 4. CDR1 is DFQATT and CDR2 is SNEGSKA in the germline V gene (reference sequence). This CDR3 spans 14 amino acids. CDR3 nucleotides: TGCAGTGCTAGTAGAGCGGGGGGGGCAGATACGCAGTATTTT. Its translation is CSASRAGGADTQYF.

The gene calls are TRBV29-1 and TRBJ2-1; TRBD2 agrees at 7 bases. The CDR3 is made up of 12 amino acids. Per germline, CDR1 SQVTM and CDR2 ANQGSEA. Trimming at V came to 2 bases and at J to 10 bases, leaving 5 bases not matched to a gene. Written as DNA, the CDR3 is TGCAGCGTTGAAAGGAGCGGGATCGAGCAGTTCTTC. Encoded protein: CSVERSGIEQFF.

The chain links TRBV6-2 or TRBV6-3 to TRBJ2-7, with 10 bases fitting TRBD2. This CDR3 spans 14 amino acids. The V and J ends lost 6 bases and 4 bases, in that order; junction bases with no gene match: 6. CDR1 and CDR2 from the germline V gene are MNHEY and SVGEGT. This CDR3 reads CASSQRGGQYEQYF. The DNA of the CDR3 is TGTGCCAGCAGCCAGCGGGGGGGCCAGTACGAGCAGTACTTC.

This chain joins TRBV18 and TRBJ2-3; TRBD1 is a possible D gene (6 bases). The germline gives CDR1 KGHSH, CDR2 LQKENI. Trimming cost V 0 bases and J 6 bases, with 16 bases left between them. This CDR3 spans 16 amino acids. The CDR3 nucleotides read TGTGCCAGCTCACCACCCCGTGGGGGCGGATATGATACGCAGTATTTT. Translated: CASSPPRGGGYDTQYF.

V is TRBV18 and J is TRBJ2-3; TRBD2 agrees at 10 bases. The CDR3 loop spans 17 amino acids. Trimming removed 8 bases from V and 0 bases from J; junction bases left unmatched: 11. Per germline, CDR1 KGHSH and CDR2 LQKENI. The CDR3 loop is CASTSGGLAFSTDTQYF. CDR3 DNA sequence: TGTGCCAGCACCTCAGGGGGACTAGCGTTTAGCACAGATACGCAGTATTTT.

This chain uses TRBV28 with TRBJ2-3; TRBD2 aligns across 13 bases. Germline-derived CDR1 and CDR2 are MDHEN and SYDVKM. There are 17 residues in the CDR3. V lost 6 bases to trimming and J lost 6 bases; unmatched junction nucleotides: 12. The CDR3 DNA follows: TGTGCCAGCAGCCCCGGCGGGACTAGCGGGGAGGAGGATACGCAGTATTTT. Encoded protein: CASSPGGTSGEEDTQYF.

V usage is TRBV28 and J usage is TRBJ1-5, with D maybe TRBD1 (6 bases). The germline V and J ends were trimmed by 5 bases and 3 bases, with 20 bases remaining between them. Germline assignment: CDR1 MDHEN and CDR2 SYDVKM. CDR3 length equals 17 residues. CDR3 nucleotides: TGTGCCAGCAGTGCCCTCTTTACGGACAGAGTCAATCAGCCCCAGCATTTT. Translating it yields CASSALFTDRVNQPQHF.

CDR3 DNA sequence: TGTGCCAGTAGTACCGACAGGGGGCACTATGGCTACACCTTC. Its translation is CASSTDRGHYGYTF. The chain has TRBV19 and TRBJ1-2; TRBD1 aligns across 10 bases. The junction had 2 bases not matched to a gene; V was cut back by 4 bases and J by 3 bases. CDR1 and CDR2 from the germline V gene are LNHDA and SQIVND (reference sequence). The CDR3 covers 14 residues.

The chain has TRBV11-3 and TRBJ2-2; 8 nucleotides line up with TRBD1. Germline assignment: CDR1 SGHNT and CDR2 YENEEA. V lost 1 base, J lost 3 bases, and 13 bases stayed unmatched. This CDR3 is built from 19 residues. The CDR3 sequence: CASSLGGVWGQADTGELFF. The CDR3 DNA reads TGTGCCAGCAGCTTAGGAGGAGTTTGGGGACAGGCTGACACCGGGGAGCTGTTTTTT.

The chain recombines TRBV7-2 with TRBJ2-7, with TRBD1 identical over 9 bases. Germline trimming cut 6 bases from V and 3 bases from J; bases unmatched to any gene: 6. The CDR3 is 14 amino acids. Germline V gives CDR1 SGHTA, CDR2 FQGNSA. In nucleotides, the CDR3 is TGTGCCAGCAGTCCCCGGGACAGGGTCTACGAGCAGTACTTC. Translation gives CASSPRDRVYEQYF.

J is TRBJ2-5 and V is TRBV19; 12 bases agree with TRBD2. There are 15 residues in the CDR3. Germline CDR1 LNHDA, CDR2 SQIVND (reference sequence). With 6 bases clipped from V and 0 bases from J, the junction kept 2 bases outside the gene matches. The CDR3 sequence is CASRRLAGDQETQYF. The CDR3 coding sequence is TGTGCCAGTAGGAGACTAGCGGGGGACCAAGAGACCCAGTACTTC.

This chain connects TRBV28 to TRBJ2-1; 7 bases map to TRBD2. The CDR3 is 18 residues long. The V and J ends lost 4 bases and 5 bases, in that order; junction bases with no gene match: 17. CDR1 is MDHEN and CDR2 is SYDVKM in the germline V gene. The CDR3 DNA is TGTGCCAGCAGTTCAGTCCAATTGGCCGGGACTAAAGACAATGAGCAGTTCTTC. Amino acid sequence: CASSSVQLAGTKDNEQFF.

The chain is built from TRBV19 and TRBJ1-1; the D gene is possibly TRBD1 (6 bases). The germline V and J ends were trimmed by 5 bases and 1 base, with 8 bases remaining between them. The CDR3 sequence is 13 residues long. From germline, CDR1 is LNHDA and CDR2 SQIVND (reference sequence). CDR3 in amino acids: CASSETGNTEAFF. CDR3 DNA: TGTGCCAGTAGTGAGACAGGGAACACTGAAGCTTTCTTT. Based on the CDR3 plus reference TRBV19 and TRBJ1-1, the full variable domain is DGGITQSPKYLFRKEGQNVTLSCEQNLNHDAMYWYRQDPGQGLRLIYYSQIVNDFQKGDIAEGYSVSREKKESFPLTVTSAQKNPTAFYLCASSETGNTEAFFGQGTRLTVV.

This chain uses TRBV5-1 with TRBJ1-1, with D possibly matching TRBD1 (5 bases). Trimming cost V 4 bases and J 1 base, with 11 bases left between them. The CDR3 is 14 amino acids. Germline assignment: CDR1 SGHRS and CDR2 YFSETQ. CDR3 DNA: TGCGCCAGCAGCACTCCGACAGCGAACACTGAAGCTTTCTTT. Protein: CASSTPTANTEAFF.

The J gene is TRBJ1-2, the V gene TRBV29-1; weak D call: TRBD1 (6 bases). The CDR3 contains 12 residues. The germline V gene has CDR1 SQVTM and CDR2 ANQGSEA. V lost 3 bases and J 7 bases, leaving 12 bases between the germline ends. The CDR3 sequence: CSVERGRGGYTF. DNA for the CDR3: TGCAGCGTTGAGAGGGGCAGGGGTGGCTACACCTTC.